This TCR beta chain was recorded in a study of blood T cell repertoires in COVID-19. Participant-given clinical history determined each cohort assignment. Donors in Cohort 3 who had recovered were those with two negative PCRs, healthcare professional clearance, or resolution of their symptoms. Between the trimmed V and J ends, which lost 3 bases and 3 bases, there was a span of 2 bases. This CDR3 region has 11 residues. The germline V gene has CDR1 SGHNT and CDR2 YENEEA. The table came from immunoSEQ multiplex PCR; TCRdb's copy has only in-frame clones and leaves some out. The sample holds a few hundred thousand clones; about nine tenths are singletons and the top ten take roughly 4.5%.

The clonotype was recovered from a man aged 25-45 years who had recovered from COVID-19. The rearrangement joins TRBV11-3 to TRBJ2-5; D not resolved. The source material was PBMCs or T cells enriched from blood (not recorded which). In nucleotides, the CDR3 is TGTGCCAGCAGCTTTAAAGAGACCCAGTACTTC. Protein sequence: CASSFKETQYF.